This T cell receptor beta chain was recorded in a study of CD8+ T cells in alopecia areata. In regard to this clone: Its antigen is still unknown. Other DNA variants within this sample encode the same CDR3.

General study findings and limits: Whereas mice showed it more clearly, TCR sharing across patients was murkier, possibly because of HLA.

Extracted RNA was reverse transcribed, and the resulting cDNA served as sequencing template. Using immunoSEQ multiplex PCR, the repertoire was profiled, and TCRdb retains in-frame clones only, with some absent. This sample has approximately 140,000 clones; approximately 87% occur once, and the top ten carry over 13%. This CDR3 has 16 amino acids. Unmatched junction bases numbered 8, after V lost 2 bases and J lost 10 bases. Germline V CDR1 and CDR2: MNHEY, SVGAGI. The rearrangement uses TRBV6-5 and TRBJ2-1, with 13 bases that match TRBD2. Sequenced material: CD8+ T cells sorted from blood, taken at week 0. This sequence originates from a human donor with alopecia areata. The CDR3 nucleotides are TGTGCCAGCAGTTACCAACTAGCGGGAGGGCCGTACGAGCAGTTCTTC. Protein product: CASSYQLAGGPYEQFF.